This T cell receptor (beta chain) was observed in a study of blood T cell repertoires in COVID-19. Looking at the study overall: Material from acute and convalescent COVID-19 was sourced from the United States, Italy and Spain. PBMCs, B-cell-depleted T cells, or T cells were the source of the cDNA or gDNA that made up the material.

Trimming pared 8 bases from V and 1 base from J, leaving 19 bases between. Germline V lookup: CDR1 MDHEN, CDR2 SYDVKM. This CDR3 is 16 amino acids long. Authors' methods: Reference gene primer amplification in the assay estimated nucleated cell counts. Here immunoSEQ multiplex PCR was the method, and the copy in TCRdb shows in-frame clones only, minus some. For V, J and clone size, that table is used; D and trimming come from the DNA. The data hold around 72,000 clones, with 88% observed a single time. The sample was peripheral blood. This receptor was taken from a middle-aged man with acute or convalescent COVID-19. This rearrangement joins TRBV28 to TRBJ2-3, with D maybe TRBD2 (6 bases). Here the CDR3 reads CASGPVGTSRTDTQYF. DNA of the CDR3: TGTGCCAGCGGACCAGTGGGGACTTCCCGCACAGATACGCAGTATTTT.